The rows below give T cell receptor beta chains drawn from one sample of a study of CD8 T cells in Susac syndrome. TCRdb itself ran the immunoSEQ multiplex PCR reads through MiXCR, one entry per CDR3 protein. Of about 250,000 distinct CDR3 sequences listed, around 93% are singletons. Sequences were obtained from CD4+ T cells from PBMCs. These receptor sequences come from a human donor with multiple sclerosis. CDR3s include the opening cysteine and the closing phenylalanine or tryptophan. A D gene is named only where the DNA matches it firmly. Size is omitted from some rows. Given values are once, few, many or a class for expanded clones.

cdr3_length,d_call,j_call,clone_size,v_call,cdr3_nt,cdr3_aa
13,NA,TRBJ2-3,NA,TRBV29-1,TGCAGCGTTGAAGTAGGGAGCGCAGATACGCAGTATTTT,CSVEVGSADTQYF
12,TRBD1,TRBJ2-5,NA,TRBV29-1,TGCAGCGTTGAGGGGACAGGAGAGACCCAGTACTTC,CSVEGTGETQYF
14,NA,TRBJ1-1,NA,TRBV3-1,TGTGCCAGCAGCCAAGCTCAGGGGAACACTGAAGCTTTCTTT,CASSQAQGNTEAFF
14,TRBD2,TRBJ2-5,NA,TRBV20-1,TGCAGTGCTGTGAGCGGGAGGGCCGGAGAGACCCAGTACTTC,CSAVSGRAGETQYF
13,TRBD1,TRBJ2-5,NA,TRBV29-1,TGCAGCGTTGCACAGGGGGTCGGGGAGACCCAGTACTTC,CSVAQGVGETQYF
15,TRBD1,TRBJ1-3,NA,TRBV2,TGTGCCAGCAGAGAAACAGGGGGCAGGGGAAACACCATATATTTT,CASRETGGRGNTIYF
13,NA,TRBJ2-5,NA,TRBV15,TGTGCCACCAGCAGAGATATACGAGAGACCCAGTACTTC,CATSRDIRETQYF
11,NA,TRBJ1-2,NA,TRBV7-2,TGTGCCAGCAGCTCAGGGGATGGCTACACCTTC,CASSSGDGYTF
16,TRBD2,TRBJ2-5,NA,TRBV7-2,TGTGCCAGCAGCGCCGGGACTAGCGGGCCTCAAGAGACCCAGTACTTC,CASSAGTSGPQETQYF
14,NA,TRBJ1-4,NA,TRBV30,TGTGCCTGGAGTGTGAGAGGACGTGGTGAAAAACTGTTTTTT,CAWSVRGRGEKLFF
13,TRBD2,TRBJ2-1,NA,TRBV15,TGTGCCACTACAGCGGGAACGTACAATGAGCAGTTCTTC,CATTAGTYNEQFF
17,TRBD2,TRBJ2-5,NA,TRBV5-1,TGCGCCAGCAGCTTGGAACTAGCGGGAGGGCCCCGAGAGACCCAGTACTTC,CASSLELAGGPRETQYF
14,NA,TRBJ2-1,NA,TRBV7-3,TGTGCCAGCAGCTTAGATTACGGTGGCGATGAGCAGTTCTTC,CASSLDYGGDEQFF
12,TRBD1,TRBJ2-7,NA,TRBV30,TGTGCCTGGAGACCAACAGGGGGCGAGCAGTACTTC,CAWRPTGGEQYF
13,NA,TRBJ2-2,NA,TRBV2,TGTGCCAGCAGTGAAGCGCTTCTCGGGGAGCTGTTTTTT,CASSEALLGELFF
15,TRBD1,TRBJ1-2,NA,TRBV24-1,TGTGCCACCAGTGATCCCGGGACAGGGGACTATGGCTACACCTTC,CATSDPGTGDYGYTF
15,NA,TRBJ1-1,NA,TRBV7-9,TGTGCCAGCAGCTTAGACGGGGTCGGGCGTACTGAAGCTTTCTTT,CASSLDGVGRTEAFF
15,NA,TRBJ1-5,NA,TRBV30,TGTGCCTGGGCCCCGGGGCAGGCGGGCCGGGAGCCCCAGCATTTT,CAWAPGQAGREPQHF
13,NA,TRBJ1-2,NA,TRBV20-1,TGCAGTGCTAGAGAGGGACCTCGCTTTGGCTACACCTTC,CSAREGPRFGYTF
13,NA,TRBJ1-5,NA,TRBV19,TGTGCCAGTCGGGGACGGGGCAATCAGCCCCAGCATTTT,CASRGRGNQPQHF
14,NA,TRBJ2-1,NA,TRBV10-3,TGTGCCATCGCTCGCGGGGACTGGTACAATGAGCAGTTCTTC,CAIARGDWYNEQFF
10,NA,TRBJ2-1,NA,TRBV20-1,TGCAGTGTAGAGGGGTTGGGGGAGTTCTTC,CSVEGLGEFF
17,NA,TRBJ2-2,once,TRBV7-9,TGTGCCAGCACCAAAACGGGTGGGCAGCCGAACACCGGGGAGCTGTTTTTT,CASTKTGGQPNTGELFF
11,NA,TRBJ1-2,NA,TRBV20-1,TGCAGTGCTGGAGGCGGGAGAGGCTACACCTTC,CSAGGGRGYTF
17,NA,TRBJ1-5,NA,TRBV28,TGTGCCAGCAGTTTAGGCCGACAGGAGAAGGTGGGTCAGCCCCAGCATTTT,CASSLGRQEKVGQPQHF
16,NA,TRBJ2-3,NA,TRBV9,TGTGCCAGCAGCGTAGGCCCCTTCTTAATCACAGATACGCAGTATTTT,CASSVGPFLITDTQYF
14,NA,TRBJ1-1,once,TRBV5-6,TGTGCCAGCAGCCCACAGGTAGGGAGCACTGAAGCTTTCTTT,CASSPQVGSTEAFF
14,TRBD2,TRBJ2-5,NA,TRBV29-1,TGCAGCGTTGAGGGCGGGGGGGCCGTTCGGACCCAGTACTTC,CSVEGGGAVRTQYF
13,NA,TRBJ1-1,NA,TRBV5-1,TGCGCCAGCAGCTTGAATTCGGCAGGGGCAGCTTTCTTT,CASSLNSAGAAFF
14,TRBD1,TRBJ1-5,few,TRBV19,TGTGCCAGTAGACCTACAGGGGGGAATCAGCCCCAGCATTTT,CASRPTGGNQPQHF
16,TRBD1,TRBJ1-2,NA,TRBV18,TGTGCCAGCTCACCAAAAACTGACAGGGTAGTCTATGGCTACACCTTC,CASSPKTDRVVYGYTF
16,NA,TRBJ1-6,NA,TRBV6-1,TGTGCCAGCAGGAGGGAGGACAGCTCCTATAATTCACCCCTCCACTTT,CASRREDSSYNSPLHF
13,NA,TRBJ2-7,few,TRBV12-3/TRBV12-4,TGTGCCAGCAGCCCGGACGGTTCCTACGAGCAGTACTTC,CASSPDGSYEQYF
14,TRBD1,TRBJ2-3,NA,TRBV30,TGTGCCTGGAGTGTAGGGACAGGCACAGATACGCAGTATTTT,CAWSVGTGTDTQYF
23,TRBD2,TRBJ2-3,NA,TRBV14,TGTGCCAGCAGCCAACTAAGGGGTCTCCCCGCAGCTAGCGGGGGGCCTGACACAGATACGCAGTATTTT,CASSQLRGLPAASGGPDTDTQYF
17,TRBD1,TRBJ2-2,NA,TRBV29-1,TGCAGCGTTCGGCCGGGACAGGGGAGTAGGCACACCGGGGAGCTGTTTTTT,CSVRPGQGSRHTGELFF
16,TRBD2,TRBJ2-2,NA,TRBV10-3,TGTGCCATCAGTGCCGCGCAGGGAGGGGACACCGGGGAGCTGTTTTTT,CAISAAQGGDTGELFF
16,NA,TRBJ2-3,NA,TRBV27,TGTGCCAGCAGAGGCACCTTTAGGAGGAACACAGATACGCAGTATTTT,CASRGTFRRNTDTQYF
14,NA,TRBJ2-5,once,TRBV12-3/TRBV12-4,TGTGCCAGCAGTTTAGTCATTGCGGGGGAGACCCAGTACTTC,CASSLVIAGETQYF
15,NA,TRBJ1-1,NA,TRBV6-5,TGTGCCAGCACCCCCTTGGGGACTCCGGGCACTGAAGCTTTCTTT,CASTPLGTPGTEAFF
15,NA,TRBJ2-3,NA,TRBV25-1,TGTGCCAGCAGTGAAGACAGTTCCCCCACAGATACGCAGTATTTT,CASSEDSSPTDTQYF
12,NA,TRBJ1-4,NA,TRBV2,TGTGCCAGCAGGGGGGACGGTGAAAAACTGTTTTTT,CASRGDGEKLFF
15,NA,TRBJ1-1,NA,TRBV25-1,TGTGCCAGCCGAACGGCGGGGGGGCCTAACACTGAAGCTTTCTTT,CASRTAGGPNTEAFF
15,TRBD2,TRBJ2-1,NA,TRBV30,TGTGCCTGGAGTGTACGAACTAGCGGGAGCGGTGAGCAGTTCTTC,CAWSVRTSGSGEQFF
12,NA,TRBJ2-5,NA,TRBV29-1,TGCAGCGGAGGGGGTTACCAAGAGACCCAGTACTTC,CSGGGYQETQYF
16,TRBD2,TRBJ2-2,once,TRBV2,TGTGCCAGCACCCGGGAGGCTAGCGGGAACACCGGGGAGCTGTTTTTT,CASTREASGNTGELFF
15,TRBD1,TRBJ2-5,NA,TRBV19,TGTGCCAGTAGTCTGGGACAGGGGAAGTCGGAGACCCAGTACTTC,CASSLGQGKSETQYF
14,TRBD1,TRBJ1-5,NA,TRBV19,TGTGCCAGTAGTATCAGGGGGTTCCATCAGCCCCAGCATTTT,CASSIRGFHQPQHF
16,TRBD1,TRBJ2-1,NA,TRBV24-1,TGTGCCACCAGTGATCCCGGACAGGGGGAAGCCAATGAGCAGTTCTTC,CATSDPGQGEANEQFF
14,NA,TRBJ1-5,NA,TRBV12-3/TRBV12-4,TGTGCCAGCAGTTTATCGCACAGCAATCAGCCCCAGCATTTT,CASSLSHSNQPQHF
16,TRBD1,TRBJ1-2,once,TRBV13,TGTGCCAGCAGCTTCGGGCAAACAGGGGGACGCTATGGCTACACCTTC,CASSFGQTGGRYGYTF
15,NA,TRBJ1-6,NA,TRBV7-9,TGTGCCAGCAGCTTAGTTTCCCGGGAGCATTCACCCCTCCACTTT,CASSLVSREHSPLHF
15,TRBD1,TRBJ2-5,NA,TRBV19,TGTGCCAGTAGTATAGAGGTGGACAGGGGTTCGACCCAGTACTTC,CASSIEVDRGSTQYF
14,NA,TRBJ1-5,NA,TRBV3-1,TGTGCCAGCAGCCAAGGGCCCGGCAATCAGCCCCAGCATTTT,CASSQGPGNQPQHF
13,NA,TRBJ1-1,NA,TRBV11-2,TGTGCCAGCAGCCCGAGACAGCACACTGAAGCTTTCTTT,CASSPRQHTEAFF
15,NA,TRBJ2-3,NA,TRBV5-6,TGTGCCAGCAGCTTGGGGGGCACCGGCACAGATACGCAGTATTTT,CASSLGGTGTDTQYF
16,TRBD1,TRBJ2-1,NA,TRBV24-1,TGTGCCACCAGTGATCCGGGACAGGGGAACTACAATGAGCAGTTCTTC,CATSDPGQGNYNEQFF
15,NA,TRBJ1-4,NA,TRBV20-1,TGCAGTGCTAGAGATTCCGGGGGCACTAATGAAAAACTGTTTTTT,CSARDSGGTNEKLFF
16,NA,TRBJ1-4,NA,TRBV5-1,TGCGCCAGCAGCTTACGGGGCTTTTCAACTAATGAAAAACTGTTTTTT,CASSLRGFSTNEKLFF